This entry lists 14 T cell receptor beta chains sequenced from one sample in a study of CD8 T cells in ankylosing spondylitis. Study-wide findings and caveats: Characteristic of ankylosing spondylitis blood, it appeared, was a TCR beta motif comprising roughly eight highly homologous variants.

No antigen is known for these receptors. MiXCR, applied by TCRdb to the 5' RACE reads, yields one record per CDR3 protein. The data contain over 400,000 distinct CDR3 sequences, 25% to 30% of them singletons. The sample consisted of blood, either unsorted or a sorted T cell fraction (not recorded which). The receptors were gathered from a male donor with ankylosing spondylitis.

This clonotype turned up a few times. This rearrangement joins TRBV6-1 to TRBJ1-1; no clear D gene. Looked up from germline, CDR1 is MNHNS and CDR2 is SASEGT. V was shortened by 5 bases and J by 3 bases, with 19 bases between the two germline ends. The CDR3 consists of 16 residues. CDR3 residues: CASSPVLIQADTEAFF. The CDR3 bases are TGTGCCAGCAGTCCCGTGTTGATTCAGGCAGACACTGAAGCTTTCTTT.

The genes are TRBV4-2 and TRBJ1-2; D not resolved. CDR3 length equals 14 residues. V gave up 0 bases and J gave up 8 bases, with 13 bases separating them. Germline V gives CDR1 LGHNA, CDR2 YNFKEQ. The chain's CDR3 is CASSQDFGIGGYTF. The CDR3 DNA follows: TGTGCCAGCAGCCAAGATTTCGGGATAGGGGGCTACACCTTC.

The V gene is TRBV20-1, the J gene TRBJ2-3; 15 positions match TRBD2. The CDR3 covers 18 residues. The V gene's germline CDR1 is DFQATT and CDR2 SNEGSKA (reference sequence). Trimming took 4 bases from V and 4 from J; bases not matched to a gene: 12. Written as DNA, the CDR3 is TGCAGTGCTACCCCGGGACTAGCGGGAGGAATAAGGGCAGATACGCAGTATTTT. It is translated as CSATPGLAGGIRADTQYF.

This clonotype was counted between two and nine times. The chain employs TRBV7-9 and TRBJ2-7; D not resolved. CDR1 is SEHNR and CDR2 is FQNEAQ in the germline V gene (reference sequence). The ends were cut back, 1 base at V and 2 bases at J, with 9 bases in the middle. The CDR3 consists of 14 residues. In nucleotides, the CDR3 is TGTGCCAGCAGCTTAGTTTGGCCGACCTACGAGCAGTACTTC. It specifies CASSLVWPTYEQYF.

The chain employs TRBV19 and TRBJ2-1; 8 bases agree with TRBD1. CDR1 is LNHDA and CDR2 is SQIVND in the germline V gene (reference sequence). J lost 8 bases, V lost 5 bases, and 5 bases had no gene match. The CDR3 has 13 amino acids. The CDR3 protein is CASSPDRGYEQFF. CDR3 nucleotide sequence: TGTGCCAGTAGTCCTGACAGGGGATATGAGCAGTTCTTC.

The gene calls are TRBV30 and TRBJ2-1, with 7 bases identical to TRBD2. CDR3 length equals 16 residues. V shed 3 bases and J 7 bases; nucleotides not matched to a gene: 15. The germline V gene has CDR1 GTSNPN and CDR2 SVGIG (reference sequence). As DNA, the CDR3 is TGTGCCTGGAGACTCCGGCGGGAGAAGTATTATAATGAGCAGTTCTTC. Its translation is CAWRLRREKYYNEQFF.

In nucleotides, the CDR3 is TGCGCCAGCAGCTTGACAGGTGGCCTCTCTGGGGCCAACGTCCTGACTTTC. Protein product: CASSLTGGLSGANVLTF. The rearrangement joins TRBV5-1 to TRBJ2-6; maybe TRBD1 (5 bases). The V gene's germline CDR1 is SGHRS and CDR2 YFSETQ. V lost 1 base to trimming and J lost 0 bases, with 11 bases between them. There are 17 residues in the CDR3.

The genes are TRBV5-1 and TRBJ2-5; 7 nucleotides line up with TRBD2. Germline CDR1 reads SGHRS; CDR2 reads YFSETQ. After removal of 3 bases from V and 5 bases from J, the junction contained 10 bases not matched to a gene. The length of the CDR3 is 15 residues. The DNA for the CDR3 is TGCGCCAGCAGCTCAACTAGCGTCTCAGGGGAGACCCAGTACTTC. Its protein product is CASSSTSVSGETQYF.

This chain connects TRBV3-1 to TRBJ2-2; 7 bases align to TRBD2. The CDR3 length is 15 residues. Germline CDR1 and CDR2: LGHDT and YNNKEL (reference sequence). V lost 6 bases to trimming and J lost 4 bases; unmatched junction nucleotides: 8. The CDR3 reads CASRPLGGGTGELFF. As DNA, the CDR3 is TGTGCCAGCAGACCCCTTGGGGGGGGCACCGGGGAGCTGTTTTTT. Variable domain in full (rest from reference TRBV3-1 and TRBJ2-2): DTAVSQTPKYLVTQMGNDKSIKCEQNLGHDTMYWYKQDSKKFLKIMFSYNNKELIINETVPNRFSPKSPDKAHLNLHINSLELGDSAVYFCASRPLGGGTGELFFGEGSRLTVL.

The sample holds a few counts of this clonotype. V and J are TRBV5-6 and TRBJ2-7, with 9 bases matching TRBD1. Germline V gene lookup returns CDR1 SGHDT and CDR2 YYEEEE. With 0 bases clipped from V and 3 bases from J, the junction kept 4 bases outside the gene matches. The CDR3 extends over 15 amino acids. The CDR3 DNA reads TGTGCCAGCAGCTTGGGGGTGACAGGGGGCTACGAGCAGTACGTC. Translated, it gives CASSLGVTGGYEQYV.

The chain is built from TRBV5-1 and TRBJ2-5; 11 nucleotides agree with TRBD2. Germline loops: CDR1 SGHRS, CDR2 YFSETQ. The CDR3 runs to 16 residues. Trimming took 0 bases from V and 1 from J; bases not matched to a gene: 2. The CDR3 sequence: CASSLALAGGQETQYF. The CDR3 region has the DNA TGCGCCAGCAGCTTGGCCCTAGCGGGAGGCCAAGAGACCCAGTACTTC. The full variable domain, with the rest looked up from reference TRBV5-1 and TRBJ2-5, is KAGVTQTPRYLIKTRGQQVTLSCSPISGHRSVSWYQQTPGQGLQFLFEYFSETQRNKGNFPGRFSGRQFSNSRSEMNVSTLELGDSALYLCASSLALAGGQETQYFGPGTRLLVL.

Many counts were recorded for this clonotype. V gene TRBV25-1 combines with J gene TRBJ2-1; 9 nucleotides agree with TRBD1. This CDR3 has 14 amino acids. V dropped 6 bases and J dropped 3; count of bases not matched to a gene: 3. Germline V lookup: CDR1 MGHDK, CDR2 SYGVNS. CDR3 protein: CASRGDRVYNEQFF. For the CDR3, the DNA is TGTGCCAGCAGGGGGGACAGGGTCTACAATGAGCAGTTCTTC.

This clonotype was seen at least ten times. The chain employs TRBV11-2 and TRBJ2-3, with no clear D. CDR3 length: 12 residues. Germline V lookup: CDR1 SGHAT, CDR2 FQNNGV. Trimming left V 5 bases short and J 5 bases short, with 8 bases between. The CDR3 DNA follows: TGTGCCAGCAGCGTCCGAGGAGATACGCAGTATTTT. It encodes CASSVRGDTQYF.

The chain carries TRBV20-1 and TRBJ2-5, with 13 bases identical to TRBD2. The CDR3 runs 16 residues. J lost 8 bases, V lost 5 bases, and 14 bases had no gene match. From germline, CDR1 is DFQATT and CDR2 SNEGSKA (reference sequence). The CDR3 loop reads CSASSWGLAGIGTQYF. As DNA, the CDR3 is TGCAGTGCTTCTTCCTGGGGACTAGCGGGGATAGGAACCCAGTACTTC.